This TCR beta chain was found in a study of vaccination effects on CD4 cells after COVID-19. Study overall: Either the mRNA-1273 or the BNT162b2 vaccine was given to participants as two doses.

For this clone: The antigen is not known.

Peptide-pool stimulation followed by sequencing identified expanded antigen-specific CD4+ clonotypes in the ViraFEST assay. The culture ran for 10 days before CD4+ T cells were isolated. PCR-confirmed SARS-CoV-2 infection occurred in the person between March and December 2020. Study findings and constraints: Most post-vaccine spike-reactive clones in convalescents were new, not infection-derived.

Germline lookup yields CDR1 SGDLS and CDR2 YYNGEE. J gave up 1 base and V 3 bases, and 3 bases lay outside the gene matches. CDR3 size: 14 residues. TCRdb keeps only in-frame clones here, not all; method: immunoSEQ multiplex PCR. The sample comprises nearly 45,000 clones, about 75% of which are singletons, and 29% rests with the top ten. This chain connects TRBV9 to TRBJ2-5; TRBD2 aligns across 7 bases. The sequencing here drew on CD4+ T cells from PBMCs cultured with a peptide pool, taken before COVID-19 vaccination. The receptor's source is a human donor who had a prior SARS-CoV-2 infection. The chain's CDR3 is CASSESGTQETQYF. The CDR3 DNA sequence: TGTGCCAGCAGCGAGAGCGGGACCCAAGAGACCCAGTACTTC.